What follows describes a single TCR beta chain. This clone was counted once. The antigen it binds to is not known. No qualities accompany the bases; no much larger clone lies one base away. The CDR3 regions of human TCRbeta chains were analyzed by immunosequencing. Per the original workflow: TCRs in the repertoires were compared against a reference library of SARS-CoV-2-specific TCRs that had been generated with the MIRA antigen-specificity platform. Breadth meant the fraction of unique TCRs that were SARS-CoV-2-associated, whereas depth meant the fraction of total T cells that were SARS-CoV-2-associated. Using the MIRA data, each spike-specific TCR was assigned both to the spike region to which the TCR was reactive and to a CD4 or CD8 class. Log10-transformed breadth and depth values were compared by one-way ANOVA with Sidak's multiple comparisons tests. The table was pulled from immuneACCESS by TCRdb, which kept in-frame rearrangements only. Such tables lose some clones; where checked, under half of the loss comes from unresolved V genes, and the rest has no known cause. The DNA was the basis for D and trimming; V, J and clone size are from that table. The sample table lists about 190,000 clones, 94% of them with a count of one. The ten top clones hold roughly 8.4% of the sample.

Taken with the paper, the label for time point translates to: baseline before first vaccination. Vaccinee samples were obtained from the UK trials COV001 and COV002, which included a single-blind randomized controlled phase 2/3 trial of AZD1222 (ChAdOx1 nCoV-19) in healthy adults. For TCRbeta chain sequencing, PBMC samples from trial participants were taken at day 0 and at day 28 after the second dose. This record belongs to a study of T cell responses to AZD1222 COVID-19 vaccine (dated by TCRdb to the early 2020s). Context from the whole study: Because spike-specific TCR depth and breadth did not differ between the two schedules, AZD1222 recipients who got a second dose at roughly 4 weeks were pooled with those who got a second dose at roughly 12 weeks. Enrollment into the trials was organized by age into subgroups of 18-55, 56-69 and 70-plus years, and those subgroups contained roughly 150, 30 and 60 TCR-sequenced participants, respectively. TCR sequencing was performed for roughly 250 trial participants, of whom around 200 were given two doses of AZD1222 and around 25 were given two doses of MenACWY control vaccine.

The paper as a whole reports these results and caveats: Participants were mostly white British and included more females than males, and it was suggested by the authors that clonal diversity may have been underestimated. After two AZD1222 doses, spike-specific TCR breadth and depth were significantly higher than at day 0 and than in MenACWY recipients. Reportedly, close to half of the unique spike-specific TCRs recognized epitopes lying outside the regions that are mutated in the B.1.351 and B.1.1.7 variants. Because no samples from the day 14 peak response were available, repertoires could be characterized only after the peak T cell response. The whole spike protein was spanned by vaccine-associated CD4 TCRs, and dominant responses were seen in regions 160-218 and 743-854. Conclusions about previously exposed vaccinees were limited because only six AZD1222 recipients were SARS-CoV-2 seropositive at baseline. The 56-69-year group was small, and its depth increase did not reach significance, likely because of low power.

The receptor's source is an adult in good health. The specimen was peripheral blood, collected on day 0 of AZD1222 vaccination.

The CDR3 here reads CASSLIDGPGYGYTF. The DNA reads TGTGCCAGCAGTTTAATCGACGGTCCTGGGTATGGCTACACCTTC. The chain joins TRBV28 to TRBJ1-2; no D gene call is confident. From a lookup of the germline V gene, CDR1 and CDR2 are MDHEN and SYDVKM. The CDR3 contains 15 residues, cysteine and phenylalanine counted. This entry keeps only the CDR3 DNA: 45 bases, framed from base 1. V is pared back by 2 bases and J by 5 bases, with 15 bases lying between the germline termini.